What follows describes a single T cell receptor beta chain. Its cognate antigen is unknown. The data originate from a study of shared clonotypes between healthy human individuals. The overall study: Each donor's CD4 naive and CD4 memory cells filled three plates apiece, CD8 naive two, and CD8 memory one.

Naivety among CD8 cells was defined by CD45RO negativity and positive CCR7 selection, thereby excluding terminally differentiated effector memory CD45RA+ cells. Study-wide results and limits: The researchers took only blood, and tissue repertoires probably look different. In contrast to clonotypes shared by all four donors, non-shared clonotypes had lower generation probabilities.

This CDR3 comprises 16 residues. CDR1 is MNHNY and CDR2 is SVGAGI in the germline V gene (reference sequence). Trimming took off 10 bases at V and 5 bases at J, with 23 bases between the two ends. Measured with immunoSEQ multiplex PCR; TCRdb has only the in-frame clones, and not every one. The data show roughly 890,000 clones, 80% to 95% seen once. This chain uses TRBV6-6 with TRBJ2-2, with a weak D call TRBD2 (6 bases). The sample consisted of naive CD8+ T cells sorted from blood. The sequence was obtained from a man aged 25 to 40 in good health. The CDR3 DNA sequence: TGTGCCACCCTCATCCGGAGGGGTGTGAATACCGGGGAGCTGTTTTTT. Translated, it gives CATLIRRGVNTGELFF.